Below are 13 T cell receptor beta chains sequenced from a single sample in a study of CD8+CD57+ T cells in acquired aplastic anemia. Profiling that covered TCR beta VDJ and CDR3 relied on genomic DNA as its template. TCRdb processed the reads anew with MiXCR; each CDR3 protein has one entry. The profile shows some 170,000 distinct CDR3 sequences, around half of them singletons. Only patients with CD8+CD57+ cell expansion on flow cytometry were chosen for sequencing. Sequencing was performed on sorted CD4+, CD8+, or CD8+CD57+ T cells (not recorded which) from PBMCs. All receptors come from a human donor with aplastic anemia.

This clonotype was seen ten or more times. The CDR3 reads CASSLGLPQETQYF. The CDR3 DNA reads as TGCGCCAGCAGCTTGGGACTACCCCAAGAGACCCAGTACTTC. The rearrangement links TRBV5-1 to TRBJ2-5; D might be TRBD2 (5 bases). V was cut by 0 bases and J by 1 base, with 7 bases left in between. CDR3 length: 14 amino acids. Germline loops: CDR1 SGHRS, CDR2 YFSETQ. The full variable domain, rest sourced from reference TRBV5-1 and TRBJ2-5, is KAGVTQTPRYLIKTRGQQVTLSCSPISGHRSVSWYQQTPGQGLQFLFEYFSETQRNKGNFPGRFSGRQFSNSRSEMNVSTLELGDSALYLCASSLGLPQETQYFGPGTRLLVL.

CDR3 sequence reads: CASSGVGQGHSPLHF. The CDR3 DNA is TGTGCCAGCAGTGGGGTGGGACAGGGTCATTCACCCCTCCACTTT. V gene TRBV6-1 combines with J gene TRBJ1-6, with TRBD1 matching 9 bases. Looked up from germline, CDR1 is MNHNS and CDR2 is SASEGT. This CDR3 is built from 15 residues. With V trimmed by 4 bases and J by 8 bases, 6 bases remained unmatched.

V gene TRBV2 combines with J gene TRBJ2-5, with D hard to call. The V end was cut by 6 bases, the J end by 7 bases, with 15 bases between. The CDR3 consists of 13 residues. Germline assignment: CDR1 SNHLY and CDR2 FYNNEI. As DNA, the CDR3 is TGTGCCAGCAGCCCCGGGTGGGGTGTGACCCAGTACTTC. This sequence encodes CASSPGWGVTQYF.

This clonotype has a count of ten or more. CDR3 coding DNA: TGTGCCAGCAGTGTCTTAGCGGGGGCCCTCACAGATACGCAGTATTTT. It yields the protein CASSVLAGALTDTQYF. The genes are TRBV2 and TRBJ2-3; 9 nucleotides agree with TRBD2. Germline CDR1 is SNHLY and CDR2 is FYNNEI. There are 16 residues in the CDR3. Trimming cost V 4 bases and J 2 bases; bases outside gene matches: 7.

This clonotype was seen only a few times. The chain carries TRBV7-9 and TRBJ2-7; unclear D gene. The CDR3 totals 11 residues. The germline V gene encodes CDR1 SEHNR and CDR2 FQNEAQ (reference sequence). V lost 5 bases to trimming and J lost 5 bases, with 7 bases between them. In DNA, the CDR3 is TGTGCCAGCAGCCATGGGGACGAGCAGTACTTC. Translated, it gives CASSHGDEQYF.

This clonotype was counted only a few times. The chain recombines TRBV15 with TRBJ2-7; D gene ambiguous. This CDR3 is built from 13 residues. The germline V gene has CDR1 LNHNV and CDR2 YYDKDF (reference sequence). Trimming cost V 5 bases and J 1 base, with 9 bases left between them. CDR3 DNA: TGTGCCACCAGCCCACGGGTTTCCTACGAGCAGTACTTC. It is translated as CATSPRVSYEQYF.

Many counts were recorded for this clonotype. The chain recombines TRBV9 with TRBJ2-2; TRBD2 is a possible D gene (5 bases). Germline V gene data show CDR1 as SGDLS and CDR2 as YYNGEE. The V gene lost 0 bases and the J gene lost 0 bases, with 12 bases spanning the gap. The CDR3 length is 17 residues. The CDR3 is CASSVDPLGANTGELFF. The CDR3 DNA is TGTGCCAGCAGCGTAGACCCACTCGGGGCGAACACCGGGGAGCTGTTTTTT.

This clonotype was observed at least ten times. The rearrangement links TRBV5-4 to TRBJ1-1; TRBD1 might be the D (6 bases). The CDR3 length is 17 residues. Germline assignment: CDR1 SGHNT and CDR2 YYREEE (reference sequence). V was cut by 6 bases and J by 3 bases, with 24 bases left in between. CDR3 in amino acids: CASNPLGGRGRHTEAFF. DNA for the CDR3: TGTGCCAGCAATCCACTGGGGGGGCGGGGGAGACACACTGAAGCTTTCTTT.

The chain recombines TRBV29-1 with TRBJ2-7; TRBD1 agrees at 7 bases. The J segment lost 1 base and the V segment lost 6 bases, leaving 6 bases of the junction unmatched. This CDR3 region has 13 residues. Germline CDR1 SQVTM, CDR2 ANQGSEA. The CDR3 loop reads CSVVTGQSYEQYF. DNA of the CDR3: TGCAGCGTCGTGACAGGGCAGTCCTACGAGCAGTACTTC.

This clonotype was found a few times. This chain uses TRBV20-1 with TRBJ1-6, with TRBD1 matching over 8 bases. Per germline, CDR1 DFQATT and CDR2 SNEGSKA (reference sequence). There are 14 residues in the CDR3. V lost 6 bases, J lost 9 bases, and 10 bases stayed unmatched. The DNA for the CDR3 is TGCAGTGCGTCCGGACAGGGTAACAGTTCACCCCTCCACTTT. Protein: CSASGQGNSSPLHF.

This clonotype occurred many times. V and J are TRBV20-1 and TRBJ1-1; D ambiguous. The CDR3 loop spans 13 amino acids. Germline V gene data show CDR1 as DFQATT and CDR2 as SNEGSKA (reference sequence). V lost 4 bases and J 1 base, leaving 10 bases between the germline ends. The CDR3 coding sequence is TGCAGTGCTAAGGACCGAGAGAACACTGAAGCTTTCTTT. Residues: CSAKDRENTEAFF.

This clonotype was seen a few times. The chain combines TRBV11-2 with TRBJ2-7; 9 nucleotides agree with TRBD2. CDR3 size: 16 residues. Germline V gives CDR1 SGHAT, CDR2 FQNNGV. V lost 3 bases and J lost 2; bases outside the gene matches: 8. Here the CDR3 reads CASSFSAGGAAYEQYF. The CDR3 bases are TGTGCCAGCAGCTTCTCTGCGGGGGGGGCGGCCTACGAGCAGTACTTC.

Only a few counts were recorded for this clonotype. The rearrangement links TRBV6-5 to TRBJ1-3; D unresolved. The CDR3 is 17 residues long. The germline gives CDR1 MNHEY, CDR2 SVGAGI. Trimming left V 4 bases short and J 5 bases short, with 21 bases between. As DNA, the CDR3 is TGTGCCAGCAGTTCCACCGGACCGTACAGCCAAAGAAACACCATATATTTT. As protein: CASSSTGPYSQRNTIYF.